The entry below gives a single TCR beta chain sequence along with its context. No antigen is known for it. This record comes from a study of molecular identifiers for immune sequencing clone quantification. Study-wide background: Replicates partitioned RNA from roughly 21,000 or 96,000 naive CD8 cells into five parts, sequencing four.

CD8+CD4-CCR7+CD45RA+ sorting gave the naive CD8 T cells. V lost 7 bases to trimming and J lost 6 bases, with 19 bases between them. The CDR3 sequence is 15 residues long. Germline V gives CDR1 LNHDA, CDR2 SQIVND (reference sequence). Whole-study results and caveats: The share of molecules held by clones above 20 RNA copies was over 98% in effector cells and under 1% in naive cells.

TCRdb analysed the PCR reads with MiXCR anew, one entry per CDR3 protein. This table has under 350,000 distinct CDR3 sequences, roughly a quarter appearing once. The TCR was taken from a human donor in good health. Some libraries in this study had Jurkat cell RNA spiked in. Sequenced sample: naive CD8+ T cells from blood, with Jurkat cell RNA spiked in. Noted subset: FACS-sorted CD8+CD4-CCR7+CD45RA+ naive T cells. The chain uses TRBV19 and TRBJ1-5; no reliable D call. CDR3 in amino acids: CASIKTGPGSQPQHF. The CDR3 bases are TGTGCCAGTATCAAAACGGGTCCCGGCAGTCAGCCCCAGCATTTT.